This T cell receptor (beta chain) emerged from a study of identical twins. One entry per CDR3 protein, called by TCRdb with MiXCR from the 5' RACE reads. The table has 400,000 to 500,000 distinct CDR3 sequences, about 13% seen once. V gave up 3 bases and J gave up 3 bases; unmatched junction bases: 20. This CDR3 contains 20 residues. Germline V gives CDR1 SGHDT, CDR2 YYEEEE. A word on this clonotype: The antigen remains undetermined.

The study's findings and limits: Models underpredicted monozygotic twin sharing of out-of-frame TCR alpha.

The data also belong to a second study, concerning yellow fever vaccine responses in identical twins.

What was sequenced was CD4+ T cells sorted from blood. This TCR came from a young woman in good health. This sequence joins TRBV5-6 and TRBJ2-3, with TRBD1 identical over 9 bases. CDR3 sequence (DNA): TGTGCCAGCAGCTCCTTACTTTATGGACAGGGGAAATATGGTACAGATACGCAGTATTTT. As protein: CASSSLLYGQGKYGTDTQYF.